This T cell receptor beta chain was retrieved from a study of CD8+ T cells in alopecia areata. This CDR3 is built from 15 residues. Per the germline V gene, CDR1 is SGHDT and CDR2 is YYEEEE. V lost 4 bases to trimming and J lost 12 bases, with 22 bases between them. Treatment meaning: oral pan-JAK inhibitor, 5-10 mg twice daily. Study-wide results and caveats: Researchers say the link of baseline CD8+ expansion to response remains uncertain, with one nonresponder.

A remark on this clone: The antigen is not known.

Extracted RNA was reverse transcribed into cDNA, the sequencing template. The method was immunoSEQ multiplex PCR; TCRdb's version includes in-frame clones alone and lacks a portion of them. Here the sample spans 170,000 or so clones, around 50% being singletons. Sequenced here: CD8+ T cells sorted from blood, sampled at week 24, from a patient treated with tofacitinib. This chain connects TRBV5-6 to TRBJ1-4; D is perhaps TRBD1 (5 bases). This TCR was sampled from a human donor with alopecia areata. The CDR3 region has the DNA TGTGCCAGCAGCCACAACGACGGACGGGGCCAGGAACTGTTTTTT. This translates into CASSHNDGRGQELFF.